The next 27 T cell receptor beta chains were all read from a single sample in a study of cytomegalovirus exposure and HLA in healthy donors. 60 Vbeta and 13 Jbeta primers were used in PCR. TCRdb's table, derived via immunoSEQ multiplex PCR, lists solely in-frame clones and lacks some. The data hold about 190,000 clones, with roughly three quarters observed a single time. The specimen sequenced was PBMCs. All receptors derive from a young woman in good health and CMV-seronegative.

V and J are TRBV11-2 and TRBJ2-3, with 11 bases fitting TRBD2. Germline V gene sequence: CDR1 SGHAT, CDR2 FQNNGV. J was trimmed by 6 bases and V by 2 bases; bases with no gene match: 7. The CDR3 is 16 amino acids. The DNA for the CDR3 is TGTGCCAGCAGCTTATATACTAGCGGGAGTCAGGATACGCAGTATTTT. As protein: CASSLYTSGSQDTQYF. The full variable domain, with the rest looked up from reference TRBV11-2 and TRBJ2-3, is EAGVAQSPRYKIIEKRQSVAFWCNPISGHATLYWYQQILGQGPKLLIQFQNNGVVDDSQLPKDRFSAERLKGVDSTLKIQPAKLEDSAVYLCASSLYTSGSQDTQYFGPGTRLTVL.

The rearrangement uses TRBV4-1 and TRBJ2-6; D unresolved. With 2 bases removed from V and 11 bases from J, the gap between germline ends came to 7 bases. Germline CDR1 is MGHRA and CDR2 is YSYEKL. The CDR3 is 12 residues long. The CDR3 spells CASSQIFDVLTF. The CDR3, as DNA: TGCGCCAGCAGCCAAATCTTCGACGTCCTGACTTTC.

The chain joins TRBV28 to TRBJ2-2; D might be TRBD1 (5 bases). V gave up 7 bases and J gave up 1 base, with 16 bases separating them. Per germline, CDR1 MDHEN and CDR2 SYDVKM. The CDR3 contains 16 residues. The DNA of the CDR3 is TGTGCCAGCACCACATTCATAAGGGGGAACACCGGGGAGCTGTTTTTT. The encoded protein is CASTTFIRGNTGELFF.

The chain couples TRBV5-1 to TRBJ2-5; the match to TRBD1 covers 8 bases. In germline, CDR1 is SGHRS, CDR2 YFSETQ. The CDR3 sequence is 15 residues long. With 3 bases clipped from V and 5 bases from J, the junction kept 9 bases outside the gene matches. The DNA for the CDR3 is TGCGCCAGCAGCTCCCGGGACAGGTTAAGTGAGACCCAGTACTTC. It encodes CASSSRDRLSETQYF.

This clone has only one observation. The chain links TRBV28 to TRBJ2-7; TRBD2 matches 7 bases. V lost 7 bases and J lost 3; bases outside the gene matches: 6. The germline V gene has CDR1 MDHEN and CDR2 SYDVKM. This CDR3 is 13 amino acids long. CDR3 bases: TGTGCCAGCAAACGGGAGGTCATCTACGAGCAGTACTTC. This translates into CASKREVIYEQYF.

The CDR3 spells CASSATGELFF. The CDR3 nucleotides are TGCGCCAGCAGTGCAACCGGGGAGCTGTTTTTT. The gene calls are TRBV10-2 and TRBJ2-2; D gene uncertain. Germline V lookup: CDR1 WSHSY, CDR2 SAAADI. The CDR3 has 11 residues. Trimming left V 4 bases short and J 5 bases short, with 2 bases between.

The chain carries TRBV4-1 and TRBJ2-7, with 9 bases identical to TRBD2. The trim removed 1 base at V and 5 bases at J, leaving 6 bases unmatched. This CDR3 contains 15 residues. Germline-derived CDR1 and CDR2 are MGHRA and YSYEKL. CDR3 protein: CASSQGLAGKNEQYF. The CDR3 nucleotides are TGCGCCAGCAGCCAAGGGCTAGCGGGAAAAAACGAGCAGTACTTC.

This chain connects TRBV14 to TRBJ2-5; D is possibly TRBD1 (6 bases). The J call is doubtful: the DNA matches TRBJ2-7 better. Germline values: CDR1 SGHDN, CDR2 FVKESK. CDR3 length: 19 amino acids. The DNA of the CDR3 is TGTGCCAGCAGCCAAGCGTCCGCTTGGACAGAACCTTGGGTGTACGAGCAGTACTTC. Its translation is CASSQASAWTEPWVYEQYF.

The rearrangement links TRBV27 to TRBJ1-4; 10 bases are a match to TRBD1. The germline V gene encodes CDR1 MNHEY and CDR2 SMNVEV (reference sequence). Trimming at V came to 6 bases and at J to 5 bases, leaving 3 bases not matched to a gene. The CDR3 is 14 residues long. CDR3 coding DNA: TGTGCCAGCAGACGGACAGGGGGGAATGAAAAACTGTTTTTT. Its translation is CASRRTGGNEKLFF.

This clone was recorded a few times. J is TRBJ2-1 and V is TRBV10-3, with 7 bases aligning to TRBD2. The CDR3 spans 11 residues. Germline CDR1 reads ENHRY; CDR2 reads SYGVKD. V gave up 11 bases and J gave up 10 bases; unmatched junction bases: 8. In DNA, the CDR3 is TGTGCCGCGTCACCGGGACTAGAGCAGTTCTTC. Translation gives CAASPGLEQFF.

The chain has TRBV5-1 and TRBJ1-5; 7 bases are a match to TRBD1. The V segment lost 4 bases and the J segment 0 bases; nucleotides outside the gene matches: 4. The CDR3 has 15 residues. CDR1 SGHRS and CDR2 YFSETQ come from the germline V gene. The CDR3 region is CASSRTGDSNQPQHF. The CDR3 DNA is TGCGCCAGCAGCCGAACAGGGGATAGCAATCAGCCCCAGCATTTT.

This clone turned up a few times. V usage is TRBV2 and J usage is TRBJ1-4, with a weak D call TRBD1 (6 bases). CDR1 is SNHLY and CDR2 is FYNNEI in the germline V gene. The CDR3 extends over 15 amino acids. V lost 5 bases and J lost 8, with 18 bases in between. The CDR3 reads CASSFSGQLQEKLFF. The CDR3 DNA reads as TGTGCCAGCAGTTTCAGTGGACAGCTCCAAGAAAAACTGTTTTTT.

The CDR3 DNA sequence: TGTGCCAGCTCTTCGGGGGAGACCTATAATTCACCCCTCCACTTT. It yields the protein CASSSGETYNSPLHF. The chain links TRBV2 to TRBJ1-6; weak D call: TRBD1 (5 bases). V lost 8 bases to trimming and J lost 2 bases, with 13 bases between them. CDR3 length: 15 residues. Germline V gene sequence: CDR1 SNHLY, CDR2 FYNNEI.

The chain employs TRBV9 and TRBJ1-3, with a possible D match to TRBD1 (6 bases). The CDR3 covers 15 residues. Germline CDR1 is SGDLS and CDR2 is YYNGEE. Trimming pared 3 bases from V and 0 bases from J, leaving 10 bases between. As DNA, the CDR3 is TGTGCCAGCAGCGGAGGGGGGGTCTCTGGAAACACCATATATTTT. Translating it yields CASSGGGVSGNTIYF.

The chain links TRBV4-1 to TRBJ2-7; weak D call: TRBD2 (5 bases). The CDR3 loop spans 15 amino acids. Germline V gene lookup returns CDR1 MGHRA and CDR2 YSYEKL. Trimming left V 0 bases short and J 2 bases short, with 11 bases between. For the CDR3, the DNA is TGCGCCAGCAGCCAAGATCCGTCGGGGACCTACGAGCAGTACTTC. Translated: CASSQDPSGTYEQYF.

This clone appeared once. Within the sample, other DNA sequences also encode this same CDR3. In DNA, the CDR3 is TGCGCCAGCAGCTTGGCGGGGGCCTACAATGAGCAGTTCTTC. Its protein product is CASSLAGAYNEQFF. The V call is TRBV5-1, the J call TRBJ2-1; perhaps TRBD2 as D (6 bases). This CDR3 is built from 14 residues. V lost 0 bases and J lost 2, with 6 bases in between. Germline lookup yields CDR1 SGHRS and CDR2 YFSETQ. The whole variable domain, remainder taken from reference TRBV5-1 and TRBJ2-1, is KAGVTQTPRYLIKTRGQQVTLSCSPISGHRSVSWYQQTPGQGLQFLFEYFSETQRNKGNFPGRFSGRQFSNSRSEMNVSTLELGDSALYLCASSLAGAYNEQFFGPGTRLTVL.

This clone turned up a few times. The CDR3: CASSSDRVNQPQHF. The CDR3 bases are TGTGCCAGCTCATCGGACAGGGTCAATCAGCCCCAGCATTTT. The gene calls are TRBV18 and TRBJ1-5, with 8 bases matching TRBD1. Trimming took 5 bases from V and 3 from J; bases not matched to a gene: 3. Per germline, CDR1 KGHSH and CDR2 LQKENI. The CDR3 contains 14 residues.

The V gene is TRBV5-1, the J gene TRBJ1-4; 9 bases map to TRBD1. The CDR3 has 12 residues. Germline loops: CDR1 SGHRS, CDR2 YFSETQ. The V gene end was trimmed by 3 bases and the J gene end by 14 bases; junction bases not matched to a gene: 5. The CDR3 DNA reads TGCGCCAGCAGCTCGGACAGGGGTTTGCTGTTTTTT. The encoded protein is CASSSDRGLLFF. Variable domain in full (rest from reference TRBV5-1 and TRBJ1-4): KAGVTQTPRYLIKTRGQQVTLSCSPISGHRSVSWYQQTPGQGLQFLFEYFSETQRNKGNFPGRFSGRQFSNSRSEMNVSTLELGDSALYLCASSSDRGLLFFGSGTQLSVL.

The chain carries TRBV28 and TRBJ1-5; 9 bases align to TRBD1. CDR3 length: 14 residues. The germline CDR1 and CDR2 sequences are MDHEN and SYDVKM. Trimming took 6 bases from V and 5 from J; bases not matched to a gene: 5. The CDR3: CASRVTGGDQPQHF. The CDR3 DNA is TGTGCCAGCAGAGTGACAGGGGGAGATCAGCCCCAGCATTTT.

The chain couples TRBV6-1 to TRBJ2-1, with D possibly being TRBD1 (5 bases). V lost 7 bases, J lost 12 bases, and 16 bases lay in between. CDR3 length: 12 residues. Germline V CDR1 and CDR2: MNHNS, SASEGT. The CDR3 DNA reads as TGTGCCAGCAACCACGTCGGACAAGGGCAGTTCTTC. Amino acid sequence: CASNHVGQGQFF.

The chain links TRBV7-3 to TRBJ2-7, with 14 bases identical to TRBD2. J was trimmed by 2 bases and V by 5 bases; bases with no gene match: 5. The germline gives CDR1 SGHTA, CDR2 FQGTGA. This CDR3 is 16 amino acids long. The CDR3 loop is CASSAGLAGGPYEQYF. The CDR3, as DNA: TGTGCCAGCAGCGCCGGACTAGCGGGAGGCCCCTACGAGCAGTACTTC. The whole variable domain, remainder taken from reference TRBV7-3 and TRBJ2-7, is GAGVSQTPSNKVTEKGKYVELRCDPISGHTALYWYRQSLGQGPEFLIYFQGTGAADDSGLPNDRFFAVRPEGSVSTLKIQRTERGDSAVYLCASSAGLAGGPYEQYFGPGTRLTVT.

This rearrangement joins TRBV5-1 to TRBJ2-1; 9 positions agree with TRBD1. Germline CDR1 reads SGHRS; CDR2 reads YFSETQ. With 3 bases clipped from V and 6 bases from J, the junction kept 4 bases outside the gene matches. This CDR3 region has 14 residues. The CDR3 sequence: CASSYGTGINEQFF. CDR3 DNA: TGCGCCAGCAGCTACGGGACAGGGATCAATGAGCAGTTCTTC.

The genes are TRBV6-6 and TRBJ2-4; maybe TRBD2 (6 bases). The CDR3 extends over 16 amino acids. Germline CDR1 is MNHNY and CDR2 is SVGAGI (reference sequence). V lost 6 bases and J lost 4, with 19 bases in between. The CDR3 loop reads CASRYAIGTFKNIQYF. Here the CDR3 DNA reads TGTGCCAGCAGATATGCCATCGGGACTTTTAAAAACATTCAGTACTTC.

The chain has TRBV25-1 and TRBJ2-5; D is ambiguous. The J call is doubtful: the DNA matches TRBJ2-7 better. Per the germline V gene, CDR1 is MGHDK and CDR2 is SYGVNS. The CDR3 totals 14 residues. CDR3 protein: CASSEAGVSYEQYF. The CDR3 nucleotides read TGTGCCAGCAGTGAAGCTGGAGTCTCCTACGAGCAGTACTTC.

The CDR3 region is CASSPPGGNTIYF. CDR3 DNA sequence: TGTGCCAGCTCACCACCCGGGGGAAACACCATATATTTT. The chain is built from TRBV18 and TRBJ1-3; D call uncertain. Germline CDR1 is KGHSH and CDR2 is LQKENI. V was clipped by 0 bases and J by 4 bases, with 4 bases between them. The CDR3 contains 13 residues.

This chain links TRBV7-3 with TRBJ2-1; 9 bases are a match to TRBD2. Germline CDR1 SGHTA, CDR2 FQGTGA. The V and J ends lost 4 bases and 7 bases, in that order; junction bases with no gene match: 14. The CDR3 has 17 residues. The CDR3 sequence is CASSSRGRAGGWNEQFF. The CDR3 bases are TGTGCCAGCAGCTCTCGGGGGAGGGCGGGAGGGTGGAATGAGCAGTTCTTC.

The chain's CDR3 is CASSVSSGQTNEQFF. CDR3 sequence (DNA): TGTGCCAGCAGCGTTTCTAGCGGGCAAACCAATGAGCAGTTCTTC. V usage is TRBV9 and J usage is TRBJ2-1; 8 nucleotides agree with TRBD2. The CDR3 is 15 residues long. The V gene end was trimmed by 2 bases and the J gene end by 6 bases; junction bases not matched to a gene: 7. Germline V gene lookup returns CDR1 SGDLS and CDR2 YYNGEE. Supplemented by reference TRBV9 and TRBJ2-1, the full variable domain reads DSGVTQTPKHLITATGQRVTLRCSPRSGDLSVYWYQQSLDQGLQFLIQYYNGEERAKGNILERFSAQQFPDLHSELNLSSLELGDSALYFCASSVSSGQTNEQFFGPGTRLTVL.